This is a list of T cell receptor beta chains from one sample in a study of blood T cell repertoires in COVID-19. TCRdb keeps only in-frame clones here, not all; method: immunoSEQ multiplex PCR. Among over 200,000 clones listed, approximately 89% were seen once. Sequenced: PBMCs or T cells enriched from blood (not recorded which). These receptors came from a woman aged 25-40 years who had been exposed to COVID-19. Each CDR3 is given without its conserved first and last residue.

>TRBV6-5|TRBJ2-7
ASSYVRAGDAEQY
>TRBV7-2|TRBJ2-3
ASSQTSGMLQNTQY
>TRBV3-1/TRBV3-2|TRBJ2-1
ASSPGLAGGHYNEQF
>TRBV29-1|TRBJ2-7
SVAGTLYEQY
>TRBV20-1|TRBJ2-5
SARRETQY
>TRBV5-1|TRBJ1-1
ASSTGQPGFFEAF
>TRBV5-1|TRBJ2-7
ASSLTGTSDYEQY
>TRBV27|TRBJ2-3
ASSLIAGSTDTQY
>TRBV6-5|TRBJ1-4
ASKMTGVEKLF
>TRBV18|TRBJ2-7
ASSPTGVDPLEQY
>TRBV2|TRBJ2-7
ASSEELAGDEQY
>TRBV6-5|TRBJ2-7
ASSQRTGGIEEQY
>TRBV3-1/TRBV3-2|TRBJ1-3
ASSVGGAGNTIY
>TRBV27|TRBJ1-1
ASSLFPGTVTEAF
>TRBV2|TRBJ1-1
ASSVRGTGGTEAF
>TRBV5-4|TRBJ2-7
ASSFGNRAAYEQY
>TRBV4-1|TRBJ2-5
ASSQLRQETQY
>TRBV6-5|TRBJ2-7
ASSSPGVYEQY
>TRBV4-2|TRBJ1-1
ASSQGDWRAF
>TRBV2|TRBJ2-7
ASSPRTSGSYEQY
>TRBV19|TRBJ1-5
ASSITGVGQPQH
>TRBV3-1/TRBV3-2|TRBJ1-1
ASSQSAGLKGTEAF
>TRBV12-2|TRBJ1-1
ASRFGQMNTEAF
>TRBV28|TRBJ1-2
ASSSNGYT
>TRBV7-9|TRBJ2-5
ASSLDKAGATQETQY
>TRBV5-4|TRBJ1-1
ASSPRTVMNTEAF
>TRBV5-1|TRBJ1-2
ASSLGYREGYGYT
>TRBV2|TRBJ2-1
ASSKTGVRWGEQF
>TRBV7-3|TRBJ2-1
ASSSQTGYNEQF
>TRBV25-1|TRBJ2-1
ASRRAGGGNEQF
>TRBV27|TRBJ2-5
ASSSIYQETQY
>TRBV3-1/TRBV3-2|TRBJ2-7
ASSQGSSVRY
>TRBV28|TRBJ1-2
ASSMKGNGYT
>TRBV2|TRBJ2-7
ASSDETASGEQY
>TRBV5-1|TRBJ2-2
ASSFEGGATTGELF
>TRBV4-1|TRBJ1-2
ASSQRDRDCGYT
>TRBV6-4|TRBJ2-1
ASSEGGLAGGNEQF
>TRBV9|TRBJ2-3
ASSGTSGRHTDTQY
>TRBV19|TRBJ2-2
ASRPYDRVTGELF
>TRBV29-1|TRBJ1-2
SVRTARSGYT
>TRBV28|TRBJ2-3
ASTRSPGADTQY
>TRBV10-3|TRBJ2-2
ATGTANTGELF
>TRBV2|TRBJ1-5
ASSADSNQPQH
>TRBV30|TRBJ2-7
AWGVGSSGSYEQY
>TRBV5-1|TRBJ2-3
ASSLVTSGSRTDTQY
>TRBV18|TRBJ2-7
ASSPLAGGPLEQY